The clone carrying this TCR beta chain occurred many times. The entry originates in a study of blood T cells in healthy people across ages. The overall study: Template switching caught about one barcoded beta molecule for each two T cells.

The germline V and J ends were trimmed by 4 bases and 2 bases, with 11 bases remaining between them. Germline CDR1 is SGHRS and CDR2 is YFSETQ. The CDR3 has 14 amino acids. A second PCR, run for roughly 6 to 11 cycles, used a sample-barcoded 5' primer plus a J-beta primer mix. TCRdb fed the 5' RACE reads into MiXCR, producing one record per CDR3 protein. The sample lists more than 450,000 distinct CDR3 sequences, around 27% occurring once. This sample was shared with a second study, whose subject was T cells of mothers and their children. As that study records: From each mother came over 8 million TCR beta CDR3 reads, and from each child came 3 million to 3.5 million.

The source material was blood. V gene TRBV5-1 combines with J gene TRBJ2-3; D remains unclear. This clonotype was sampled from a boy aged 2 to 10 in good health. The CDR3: CASSMDPFTDTQYF. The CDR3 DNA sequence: TGCGCCAGCAGCATGGACCCTTTCACAGATACGCAGTATTTT.